The clone carrying this T cell receptor (beta chain) was seen a handful of times. The entry originates in a study of T-cell reconstitution after alpha-beta-depleted transplantation in children. V dropped 2 bases and J dropped 5 bases, with 11 bases sitting between them. The CDR3 spans 14 residues. Germline CDR1 and CDR2: MNHEY and SVGEGT. Unique molecular identifiers were built into the TCRbeta library. TCRdb re-called the PCR reads through MiXCR, storing one row per CDR3 protein. The repertoire has 330,000 or so distinct CDR3 sequences, under 13% of them found once; the top ten carry 2% to 3%. The origin of this receptor is a human donor who donated a stem cell graft to a child with acute lymphoblastic leukemia. The genes are TRBV6-2 or TRBV6-3 and TRBJ2-3; tentative D call: TRBD2 (6 bases). The sample consisted of PBMCs from the stem cell graft donor, taken from the stem cell graft. The CDR3, as DNA: TGTGCCAGCAGTTACGGAGGGAGTGGAGATACGCAGTATTTT. Its protein is CASSYGGSGDTQYF.